These 23 T cell receptor beta chains were sequenced from one sample in a study of read filtering for tumor transcriptome and immune sequencing. Molecular barcoded adaptors covering alpha/delta and beta/gamma chains were used on about 0.4 ug RNA. TCRdb re-analysed the reads in MiXCR, keeping a single row per CDR3 protein. Of more than 100,000 distinct CDR3 sequences listed, roughly an eighth were seen once; the top ten hold approximately 8%. Sequencing used a population of CD138-negative cells sorted from bone marrow. These receptors were collected from a donor at least 40 years old with multiple myeloma.

This clonotype was seen a few times. The chain uses TRBV19 and TRBJ1-3; 10 positions agree with TRBD1. Germline V gene data show CDR1 as LNHDA and CDR2 as SQIVND (reference sequence). The junction had 3 bases not matched to a gene; V was cut back by 5 bases and J by 2 bases. The CDR3 consists of 15 residues. CDR3 nucleotide sequence: TGTGCCAGTAGTTCGGGGACAGGGGCTGGAAACACCATATATTTT. This sequence encodes CASSSGTGAGNTIYF.

The chain employs TRBV3-1 and TRBJ2-7; D is perhaps TRBD2 (5 bases). The CDR3 spans 15 residues. The germline CDR1 and CDR2 sequences are LGHDT and YNNKEL (reference sequence). V lost 0 bases and J lost 5, with 14 bases in between. The CDR3 is CASSQDSGSHNEQYF. The CDR3, as DNA: TGTGCCAGCAGCCAAGATTCGGGGTCGCACAACGAGCAGTACTTC.

Ten or more counts support this clonotype. V gene TRBV4-1 combines with J gene TRBJ2-7; TRBD2 is a possible D gene (7 bases). This CDR3 spans 17 amino acids. The germline V gene has CDR1 MGHRA and CDR2 YSYEKL. V lost 1 base to trimming and J lost 5 bases, with 21 bases between them. In DNA, the CDR3 is TGCGCCAGCAGCCAAGCGGGGGCGGCGGGAGTGAAAAACGAGCAGTACTTC. It is translated as CASSQAGAAGVKNEQYF.

This clonotype was recorded at least ten times. The V and J genes are TRBV11-2 and TRBJ2-3, with D possibly TRBD2 on 5 matching bases. This CDR3 comprises 16 residues. Germline V gene data show CDR1 as SGHAT and CDR2 as FQNNGV. Deletions cut 7 bases from V and 3 bases from J, with 20 bases between. The CDR3 nucleotides read TGTGCCAGCACCCCGCCCTACCTAGCAGATACAGATACGCAGTATTTT. This codes for CASTPPYLADTDTQYF.

This clonotype was picked up many times. The chain is built from TRBV13 and TRBJ2-1; 15 bases agree with TRBD2. The CDR3 runs to 17 residues. CDR1 is PRHDT, CDR2 FYEKMQ, per germline (reference sequence). V lost 5 bases to trimming and J lost 5 bases; unmatched junction nucleotides: 7. The CDR3 here is CASSARTSGRADNEQFF. The CDR3 DNA reads as TGTGCCAGCAGCGCCCGGACTAGCGGGAGGGCCGACAATGAGCAGTTCTTC.

This clonotype was counted many times. This rearrangement joins TRBV6-2 or TRBV6-3 to TRBJ2-7; a possible D gene is TRBD1 (6 bases). V was trimmed by 0 bases and J by 3 bases, leaving 12 bases between them. CDR3 length equals 15 residues. Germline V CDR1 and CDR2: MNHEY, SVGEGT. The CDR3 sequence: CASSYSSKGDYEQYF. CDR3 DNA sequence: TGTGCCAGCAGTTACTCGAGTAAGGGGGACTACGAGCAGTACTTC.

Comments on this clonotype: It may be a read error: a sequence one base away is much more abundant. The CDR3 here is CASSQVAGQGFEVEQFF. In nucleotides, the CDR3 is TGCGCCAGCAGTCAAGTAGCGGGACAGGGGTTCGAGGTTGAGCAGTTCTTC. This rearrangement joins TRBV23-1 to TRBJ2-1; 10 nucleotides align to TRBD1. TRBV23-1 is sorted into the ORF group, with uncertain function. V was clipped by 2 bases and J by 9 bases; unmatched bases: 13. This CDR3 region has 17 residues.

This clonotype came up many times. J is TRBJ2-6 and V is TRBV12-3 or TRBV12-4, with D uncertain. The CDR3 is 14 residues long. V was pared by 3 bases and J by 0 bases, with 3 bases between. The CDR3, as DNA: TGTGCCAGCAGTTTTTTCTCTGGGGCCAACGTCCTGACTTTC. Amino acid sequence: CASSFFSGANVLTF.

This clonotype was picked up many times. The V call is TRBV29-1, the J call TRBJ2-1; the D gene is possibly TRBD2 (6 bases). The CDR3 covers 15 residues. The V end lost 4 bases, the J end lost 8 bases, and 21 bases lay between the germline ends. The germline V gene encodes CDR1 SQVTM and CDR2 ANQGSEA. For the CDR3, the DNA is TGCAGCGTTGTACGGGCGCCGCTAGCGCACCATGAGCAGTTCTTC. Amino acid sequence: CSVVRAPLAHHEQFF.

There are many counts of this clonotype. The chain is built from TRBV7-6 and TRBJ2-1; 10 bases fit TRBD2. The CDR3 covers 16 residues. Germline V gene sequence: CDR1 SGHVS, CDR2 FNYEAQ. The V and J ends lost 1 base and 6 bases, in that order; junction bases with no gene match: 6. CDR3 sequence: CASSLGLAGVFNEQFF. Here the CDR3 DNA reads TGTGCCAGCAGCTTAGGCCTAGCGGGAGTCTTCAATGAGCAGTTCTTC. The whole variable domain, remainder taken from reference TRBV7-6 and TRBJ2-1, is GAGVSQSPRYKVTKRGQDVALRCDPISGHVSLYWYRQALGQGPEFLTYFNYEAQQDKSGLPNDRFSAERPEGSISTLTIQRTEQRDSAMYRCASSLGLAGVFNEQFFGPGTRLTVL.

The count of this clonotype is one. The rearrangement joins TRBV29-1 to TRBJ1-1, with D maybe TRBD1 (5 bases). Germline V CDR1 and CDR2: SQVTM, ANQGSEA. V lost 5 bases and J lost 4, with 14 bases in between. The CDR3 runs 13 residues. The CDR3 DNA reads as TGCAGCGTTAGTCTCAGCGGGGGCACTGAAGCTTTCTTT. Encoded protein: CSVSLSGGTEAFF.

This clonotype was observed many times. The chain couples TRBV7-2 to TRBJ2-1, with 8 bases that match TRBD1. CDR1 and CDR2 (germline): SGHTA, FQGNSA. This CDR3 spans 17 amino acids. With V trimmed by 5 bases and J by 4 bases, 13 bases remained unmatched. The CDR3 DNA reads TGTGCCAGCAGCACAGGGGGGCGGTCTAGCGCTTACAATGAGCAGTTCTTC. Its protein product is CASSTGGRSSAYNEQFF.

This clonotype was seen many times. V gene TRBV25-1 combines with J gene TRBJ1-1, with TRBD1 matching 9 bases. This CDR3 spans 18 amino acids. CDR1 MGHDK and CDR2 SYGVNS come from the germline V gene. The ends lost 3 bases at V and 1 base at J; junction bases unmatched: 12. The chain's CDR3 is CASSDRGAGTGPNTEAFF. The CDR3 nucleotides read TGTGCCAGCAGTGATAGGGGGGCCGGGACAGGGCCGAACACTGAAGCTTTCTTT.

Turning to this clonotype: Because it lacks the conserved phenylalanine or tryptophan at the end, this CDR3 is likely a read error. V is TRBV11-2 and J is TRBJ2-1; TRBD2 aligns across 10 bases. Per the germline V gene, CDR1 is SGHAT and CDR2 is FQNNGV. The ends lost 6 bases at V and 9 bases at J; junction bases unmatched: 11. The CDR3 runs to 15 residues. CDR3 bases: TGTGCCAGCAGGAGACCCGGACTAGCGGCATTTGAGCAGTTCCTC. This translates into CASRRPGLAAFEQFL.

A single count supports this clonotype. An end of the junction does not agree with germline; a read error may underlie this. The V call is TRBV7-6, the J call TRBJ2-7; 7 nucleotides agree with TRBD2. CDR1 is SGHVS, CDR2 FNYEAQ, per germline. The CDR3 is made up of 16 amino acids. The CDR3 DNA reads TGTGCGAGCAGCTTAGGAAGCCGGGACTACGAGAGGGGGCAGTACTTC. Translating gives CASSLGSRDYERGQYF.

Remarks on this clonotype: Possible read error: a much larger clone is one base away. This chain connects TRBV19 to TRBJ2-7, with D hard to call. Trimming pared 6 bases from V and 5 bases from J, leaving 14 bases between. Looked up from germline, CDR1 is LNHDA and CDR2 is SQIVND (reference sequence). CDR3 size: 13 residues. The CDR3 is CASRLLSGDEQYF. The CDR3 nucleotides are TGTGCCAGTAGACTGCTTTCTGGGGACGAGCAGTACTTC. The full variable domain, with the rest looked up from reference TRBV19 and TRBJ2-7, is DGGITQSPKYLFRKEGQNVTLSCEQNLNHDAMYWYRQDPGQGLRLIYYSQIVNDFQKGDIAEGYSVSREKKESFPLTVTSAQKNPTAFYLCASRLLSGDEQYFGPGTRLTVT.

This clonotype was counted many times. The CDR3 reads CASQPTGIGELFF. The CDR3 nucleotides are TGTGCCAGTCAACCTACAGGGATCGGGGAGCTGTTTTTT. This chain uses TRBV12-3 or TRBV12-4 with TRBJ2-2; TRBD1 is a possible D gene (6 bases). The CDR3 contains 13 residues. V was pared by 9 bases and J by 7 bases, with 15 bases between.

A few counts support this clonotype. The chain is built from TRBV7-9 and TRBJ2-3, with a weak D call TRBD2 (5 bases). Germline-derived CDR1 and CDR2 are SEHNR and FQNEAQ (reference sequence). CDR3 size: 16 residues. Trimming shortened V by 2 bases and J by 4 bases, and 16 bases separated the two germline ends. CDR3 sequence reads: CASSLSSPRSADTQYF. The DNA of the CDR3 is TGTGCCAGCAGCTTATCTAGCCCGCGGTCCGCAGATACGCAGTATTTT.

Worth noting for this clonotype: This may come from a read error, since a much larger clone is one base off. The chain combines TRBV30 with TRBJ2-1; the D gene is possibly TRBD2 (5 bases). Germline CDR1 GTSNPN, CDR2 SVGIG (reference sequence). This CDR3 spans 14 amino acids. Here the CDR3 DNA reads TGTGCCTGGAGTAGGGCTAGCTCCTTCAATGAGCAGTTCTTC. It yields the protein CAWSRASSFNEQFF. Full variable domain (missing parts from reference TRBV30 and TRBJ2-1): SQTIHQWPATLVQPVGSPLSLECTVEGTSNPNLYWYRQAAGRGLQLLFYSVGIGQISSEVPQNLSASRPQDRQFILSSKKLLLSDSGFYLCAWSRASSFNEQFFGPGTRLTVL.

This clonotype was found many times. This chain connects TRBV27 to TRBJ2-2; D is undetermined. The CDR3 totals 16 residues. Trimming left V 7 bases short and J 5 bases short, with 20 bases between. CDR1 and CDR2 (germline): MNHEY, SMNVEV (reference sequence). The CDR3 nucleotides are TGTGCCAGCATAGTGCACAGCCGTGGTAGAACCGGGGAGCTGTTTTTT. Amino acids: CASIVHSRGRTGELFF.

This clonotype was seen ten or more times. The V call is TRBV6-2 or TRBV6-3, the J call TRBJ1-1, with D possibly TRBD1 on 5 matching bases. Germline lookup yields CDR1 MNHEY and CDR2 SVGEGT. CDR3 length equals 15 residues. V was cut by 4 bases and J by 8 bases, with 20 bases left in between. This CDR3 is CASSSPGPLLKEAFF. The CDR3 DNA is TGTGCCAGCAGTTCACCGGGACCGTTACTAAAGGAAGCTTTCTTT.

This clonotype occurred many times. DNA for the CDR3: TGTGCCAGTAGTACCGACGTACCCTTGACAGGGAGGTTTCGCACAGATACGCAGTATTTT. It yields the protein CASSTDVPLTGRFRTDTQYF. The chain uses TRBV19 and TRBJ2-3; D is perhaps TRBD1 (7 bases). The CDR3 runs to 20 residues. V was trimmed by 4 bases and J by 1 base, leaving 27 bases between them. Germline CDR1 and CDR2: LNHDA and SQIVND (reference sequence). The full variable domain, its missing parts supplied by reference TRBV19 and TRBJ2-3, is DGGITQSPKYLFRKEGQNVTLSCEQNLNHDAMYWYRQDPGQGLRLIYYSQIVNDFQKGDIAEGYSVSREKKESFPLTVTSAQKNPTAFYLCASSTDVPLTGRFRTDTQYFGPGTRLTVL.

This clonotype was seen many times. The genes are TRBV29-1 and TRBJ2-7, with D uncertain. Germline loops: CDR1 SQVTM, CDR2 ANQGSEA. V gave up 3 bases and J gave up 5 bases, with 5 bases separating them. CDR3 length equals 10 residues. Here the CDR3 reads CSVEENEQYF. The CDR3 bases are TGCAGCGTTGAGGAGAACGAGCAGTACTTC.